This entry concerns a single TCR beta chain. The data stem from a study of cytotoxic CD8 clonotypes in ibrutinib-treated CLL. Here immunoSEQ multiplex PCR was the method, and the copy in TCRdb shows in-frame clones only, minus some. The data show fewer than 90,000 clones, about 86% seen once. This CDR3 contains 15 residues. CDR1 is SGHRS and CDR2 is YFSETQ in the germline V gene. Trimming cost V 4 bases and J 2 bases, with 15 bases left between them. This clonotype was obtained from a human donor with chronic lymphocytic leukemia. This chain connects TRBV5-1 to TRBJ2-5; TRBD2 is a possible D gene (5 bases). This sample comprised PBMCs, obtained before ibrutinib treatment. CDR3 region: CASSQLVGDQETQYF. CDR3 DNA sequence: TGCGCCAGCAGCCAACTCGTGGGAGATCAAGAGACCCAGTACTTC.